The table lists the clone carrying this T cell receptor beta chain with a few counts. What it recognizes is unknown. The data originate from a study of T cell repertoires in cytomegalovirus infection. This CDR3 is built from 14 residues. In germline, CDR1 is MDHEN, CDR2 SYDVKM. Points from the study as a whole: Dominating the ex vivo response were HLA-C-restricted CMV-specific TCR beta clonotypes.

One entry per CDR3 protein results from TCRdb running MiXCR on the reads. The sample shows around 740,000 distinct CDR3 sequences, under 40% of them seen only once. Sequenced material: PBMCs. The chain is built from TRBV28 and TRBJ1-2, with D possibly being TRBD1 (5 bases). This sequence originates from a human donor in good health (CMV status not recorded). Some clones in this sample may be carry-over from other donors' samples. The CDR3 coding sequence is TGTGTTGTAGGGGCCGAATTGGGTCTCTATGGCTACACCTTC. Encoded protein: CVVGAELGLYGYTF.